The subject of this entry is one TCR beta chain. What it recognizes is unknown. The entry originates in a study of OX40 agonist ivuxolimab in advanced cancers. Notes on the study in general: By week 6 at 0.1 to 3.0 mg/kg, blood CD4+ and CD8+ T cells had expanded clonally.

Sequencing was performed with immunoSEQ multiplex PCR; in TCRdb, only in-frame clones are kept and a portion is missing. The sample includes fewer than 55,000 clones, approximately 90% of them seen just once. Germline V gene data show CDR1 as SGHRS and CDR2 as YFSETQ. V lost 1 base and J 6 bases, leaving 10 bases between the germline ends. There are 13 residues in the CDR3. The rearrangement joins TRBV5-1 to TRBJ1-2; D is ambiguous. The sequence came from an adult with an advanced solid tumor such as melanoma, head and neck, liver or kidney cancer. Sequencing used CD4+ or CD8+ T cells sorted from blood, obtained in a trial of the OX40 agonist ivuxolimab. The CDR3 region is CASSLPPVNGYTF. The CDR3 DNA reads TGCGCCAGCAGCTTGCCCCCGGTGAATGGCTACACCTTC.